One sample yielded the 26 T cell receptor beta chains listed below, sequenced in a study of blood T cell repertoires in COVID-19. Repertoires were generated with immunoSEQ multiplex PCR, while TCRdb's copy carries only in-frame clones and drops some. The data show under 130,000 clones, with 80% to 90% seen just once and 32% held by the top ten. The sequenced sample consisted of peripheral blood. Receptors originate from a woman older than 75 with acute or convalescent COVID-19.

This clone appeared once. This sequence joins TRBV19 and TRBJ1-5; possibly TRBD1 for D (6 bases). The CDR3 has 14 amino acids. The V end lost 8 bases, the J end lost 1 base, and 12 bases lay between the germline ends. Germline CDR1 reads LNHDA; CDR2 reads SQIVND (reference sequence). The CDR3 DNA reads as TGTGCCAGTGTCCAGGGGATAAGCAATCAGCCCCAGCATTTT. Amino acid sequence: CASVQGISNQPQHF.

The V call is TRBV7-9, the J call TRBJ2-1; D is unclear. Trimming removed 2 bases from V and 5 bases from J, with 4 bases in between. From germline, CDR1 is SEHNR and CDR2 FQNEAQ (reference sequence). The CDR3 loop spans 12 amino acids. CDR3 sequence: CASSLTDNEQFF. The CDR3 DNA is TGTGCCAGCAGCTTAACGGACAATGAGCAGTTCTTC.

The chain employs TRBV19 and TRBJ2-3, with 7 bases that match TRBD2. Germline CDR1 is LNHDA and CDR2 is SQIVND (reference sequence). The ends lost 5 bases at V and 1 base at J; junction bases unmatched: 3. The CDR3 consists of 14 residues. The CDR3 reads CASSVLAGTDTQYF. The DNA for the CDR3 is TGTGCCAGTAGTGTTCTAGCGGGCACAGATACGCAGTATTTT.

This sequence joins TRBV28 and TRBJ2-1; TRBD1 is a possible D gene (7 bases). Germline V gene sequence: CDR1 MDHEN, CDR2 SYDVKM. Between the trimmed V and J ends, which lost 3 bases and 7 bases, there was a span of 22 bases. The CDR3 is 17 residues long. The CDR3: CASSFPAGGRLSNEQFF. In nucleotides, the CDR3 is TGTGCCAGCAGTTTCCCCGCAGGGGGGAGGTTGTCGAATGAGCAGTTCTTC.

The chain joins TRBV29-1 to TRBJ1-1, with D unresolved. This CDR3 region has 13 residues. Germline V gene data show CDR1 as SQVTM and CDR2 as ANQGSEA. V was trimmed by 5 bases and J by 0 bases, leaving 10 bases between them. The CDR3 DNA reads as TGCAGCGTTACTGCGTTCATGAACACTGAAGCTTTCTTT. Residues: CSVTAFMNTEAFF.

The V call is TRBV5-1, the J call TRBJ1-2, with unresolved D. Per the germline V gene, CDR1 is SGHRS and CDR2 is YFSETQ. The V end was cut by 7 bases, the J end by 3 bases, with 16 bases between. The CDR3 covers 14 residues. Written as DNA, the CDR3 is TGCGCCAGCTCCCACGCGGCGGTGCACTATGGCTACACCTTC. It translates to CASSHAAVHYGYTF.

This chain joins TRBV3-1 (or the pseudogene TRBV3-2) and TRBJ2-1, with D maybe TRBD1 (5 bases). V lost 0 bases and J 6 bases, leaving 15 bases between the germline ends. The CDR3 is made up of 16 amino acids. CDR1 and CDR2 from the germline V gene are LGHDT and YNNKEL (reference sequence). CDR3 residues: CASSQDPVGVFNEQFF. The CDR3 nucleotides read TGTGCCAGCAGCCAAGATCCGGTAGGGGTCTTCAATGAGCAGTTCTTC.

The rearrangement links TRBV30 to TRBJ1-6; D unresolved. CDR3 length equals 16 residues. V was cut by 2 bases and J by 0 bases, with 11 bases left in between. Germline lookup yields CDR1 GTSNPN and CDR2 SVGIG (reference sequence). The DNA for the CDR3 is TGTGCCTGGAGTTCGGACGGAGGCTCCTATAATTCACCCCTCCACTTT. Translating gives CAWSSDGGSYNSPLHF.

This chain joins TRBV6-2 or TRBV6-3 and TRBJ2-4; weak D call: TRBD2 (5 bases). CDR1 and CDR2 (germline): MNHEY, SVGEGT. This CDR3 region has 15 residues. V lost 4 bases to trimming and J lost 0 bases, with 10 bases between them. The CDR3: CASSFRGLAKNIQYF. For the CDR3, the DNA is TGTGCCAGCAGTTTTAGAGGACTAGCCAAAAACATTCAGTACTTC.

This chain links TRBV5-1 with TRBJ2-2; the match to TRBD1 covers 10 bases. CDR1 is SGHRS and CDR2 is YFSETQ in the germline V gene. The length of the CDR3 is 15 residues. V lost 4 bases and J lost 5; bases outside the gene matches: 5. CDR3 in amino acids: CASSTRTGGTGELFF. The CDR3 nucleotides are TGCGCCAGCAGCACGAGGACAGGGGGAACCGGGGAGCTGTTTTTT.

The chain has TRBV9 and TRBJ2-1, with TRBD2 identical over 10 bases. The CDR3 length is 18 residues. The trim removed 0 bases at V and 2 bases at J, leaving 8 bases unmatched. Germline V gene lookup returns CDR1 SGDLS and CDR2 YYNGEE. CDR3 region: CASSVAASSGGAYNEQFF. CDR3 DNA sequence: TGTGCCAGCAGCGTAGCGGCCTCGAGCGGGGGGGCCTACAATGAGCAGTTCTTC.

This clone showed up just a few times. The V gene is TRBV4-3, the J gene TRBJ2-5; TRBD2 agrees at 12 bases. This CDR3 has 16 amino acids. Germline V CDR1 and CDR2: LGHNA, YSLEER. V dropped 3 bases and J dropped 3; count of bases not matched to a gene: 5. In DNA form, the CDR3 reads TGCGCCAGCAGCCATGCACTAGCGGGGGGTGAAGAGACCCAGTACTTC. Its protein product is CASSHALAGGEETQYF.

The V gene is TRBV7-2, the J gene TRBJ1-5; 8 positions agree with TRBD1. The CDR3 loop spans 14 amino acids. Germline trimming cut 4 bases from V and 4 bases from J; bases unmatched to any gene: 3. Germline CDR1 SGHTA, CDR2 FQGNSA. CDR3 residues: CASSSGQENQPQHF. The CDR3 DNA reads TGTGCCAGCAGCTCGGGACAGGAGAATCAGCCCCAGCATTTT.

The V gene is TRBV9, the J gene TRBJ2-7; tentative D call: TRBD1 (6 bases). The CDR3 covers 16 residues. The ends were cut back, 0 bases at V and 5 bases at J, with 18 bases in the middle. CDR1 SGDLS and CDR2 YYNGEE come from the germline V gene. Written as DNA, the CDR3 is TGTGCCAGCAGCGTAGTTGGGGACACCCTCTACGACGAGCAGTACTTC. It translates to CASSVVGDTLYDEQYF.

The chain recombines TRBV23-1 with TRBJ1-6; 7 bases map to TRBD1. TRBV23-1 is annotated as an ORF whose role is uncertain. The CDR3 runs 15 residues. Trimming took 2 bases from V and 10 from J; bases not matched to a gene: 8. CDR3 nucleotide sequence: TGCGCCAGCAGTCAAAGACAGGGCGTTCGGTCACCCCTCCACTTT. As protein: CASSQRQGVRSPLHF.

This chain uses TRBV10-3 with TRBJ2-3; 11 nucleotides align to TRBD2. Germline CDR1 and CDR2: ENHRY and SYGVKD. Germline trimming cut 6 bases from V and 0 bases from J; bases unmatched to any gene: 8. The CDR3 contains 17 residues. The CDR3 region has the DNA TGTGCCATCAGAGACCCCCTAGCGGGGGGTAGCACAGATACGCAGTATTTT. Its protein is CAIRDPLAGGSTDTQYF.

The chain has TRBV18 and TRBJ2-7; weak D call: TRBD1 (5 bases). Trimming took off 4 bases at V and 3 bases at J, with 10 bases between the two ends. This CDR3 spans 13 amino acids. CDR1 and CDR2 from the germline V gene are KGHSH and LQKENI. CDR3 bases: TGTGCCAGCTCACTGTCACAGGTCTACGAGCAGTACTTC. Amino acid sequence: CASSLSQVYEQYF.

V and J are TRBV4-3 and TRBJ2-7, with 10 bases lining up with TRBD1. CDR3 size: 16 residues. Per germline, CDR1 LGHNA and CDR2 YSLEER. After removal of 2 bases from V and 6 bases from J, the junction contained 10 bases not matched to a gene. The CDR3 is CASSQISGTGAREQYF. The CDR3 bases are TGCGCCAGCAGCCAAATTTCCGGGACAGGGGCGCGCGAGCAGTACTTC.

This CDR3 reads CASSEARRDIRSETQYF. As DNA, the CDR3 is TGTGCCAGCAGTGAAGCAAGACGGGACATCCGGTCAGAGACCCAGTACTTC. The chain joins TRBV6-1 to TRBJ2-5, with D possibly matching TRBD1 (6 bases). Germline V gene data show CDR1 as MNHNS and CDR2 as SASEGT. V shed 0 bases and J shed 4 bases, with 18 bases lying between them. This CDR3 region has 17 residues.

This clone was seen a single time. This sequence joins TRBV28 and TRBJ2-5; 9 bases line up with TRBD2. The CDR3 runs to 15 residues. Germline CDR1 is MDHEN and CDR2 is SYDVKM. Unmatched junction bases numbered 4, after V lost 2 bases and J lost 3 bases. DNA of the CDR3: TGTGCCAGCAGTTTAGTAGCGGGGGTAAAAGAGACCCAGTACTTC. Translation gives CASSLVAGVKETQYF.

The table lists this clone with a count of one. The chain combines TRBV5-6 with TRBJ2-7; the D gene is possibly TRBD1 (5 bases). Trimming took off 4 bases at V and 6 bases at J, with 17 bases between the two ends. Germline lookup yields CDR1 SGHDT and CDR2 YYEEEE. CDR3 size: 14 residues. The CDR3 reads CASSLQGILREQYF. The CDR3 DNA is TGTGCCAGCAGCCTTCAGGGAATTTTGCGCGAGCAGTACTTC.

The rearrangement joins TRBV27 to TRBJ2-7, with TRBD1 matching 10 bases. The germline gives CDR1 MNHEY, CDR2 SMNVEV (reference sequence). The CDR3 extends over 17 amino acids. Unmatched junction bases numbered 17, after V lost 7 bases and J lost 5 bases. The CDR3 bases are TGTGCCAGCAACAAACCCCCCCCGGACAGGGGGTTCAACGAGCAGTACTTC. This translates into CASNKPPPDRGFNEQYF.

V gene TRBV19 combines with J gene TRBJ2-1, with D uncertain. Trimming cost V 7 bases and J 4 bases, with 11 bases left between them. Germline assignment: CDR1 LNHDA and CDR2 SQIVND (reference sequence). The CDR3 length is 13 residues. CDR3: CASKETPYNEQFF. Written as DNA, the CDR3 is TGTGCCAGTAAGGAGACCCCATACAATGAGCAGTTCTTC.

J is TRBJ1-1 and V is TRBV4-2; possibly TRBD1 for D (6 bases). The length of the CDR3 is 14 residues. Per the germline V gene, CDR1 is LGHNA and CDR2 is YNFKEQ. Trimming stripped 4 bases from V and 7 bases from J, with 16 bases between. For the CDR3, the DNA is TGTGCCAGCAGCCCGGGACACTCCCGCATTGAAGCTTTCTTT. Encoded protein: CASSPGHSRIEAFF.

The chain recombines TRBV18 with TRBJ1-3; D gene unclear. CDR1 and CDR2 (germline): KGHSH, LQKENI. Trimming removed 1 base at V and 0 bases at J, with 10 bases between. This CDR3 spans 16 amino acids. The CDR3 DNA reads TGTGCCAGCTCACCACAGGAGGTTGGCTCTGGAAACACCATATATTTT. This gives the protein CASSPQEVGSGNTIYF.

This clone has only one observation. The CDR3 here is CASRDREHNEQFF. Here the CDR3 DNA reads TGTGCCAGCAGGGACAGGGAGCACAATGAGCAGTTCTTC. The V call is TRBV6-4, the J call TRBJ2-1; 8 nucleotides line up with TRBD1. Germline V gene sequence: CDR1 MRHNA, CDR2 SNTAGT. The CDR3 consists of 13 residues. The V gene end was trimmed by 6 bases and the J gene end by 5 bases; junction bases not matched to a gene: 3.